A selection of T cell receptor beta chains follows, all from one sample in a study of shared clonotypes between healthy human individuals. Profiled with immunoSEQ multiplex PCR; TCRdb holds only in-frame clones, not every one. The sample has some 2,500,000 clones, around 93% seen once; the top ten hold roughly 0.34%. Sequencing was carried out using naive CD4+ T cells from PBMCs. The receptors originated from a man between 18 and 29 years old in good health. Some clones in this sample may be carry-over from other donors' samples. Both conserved end residues are part of each CDR3. The D gene is left open where the match is weak. Size values are once, few and many counts, or a class for expanded clones, and some rows have none.

CDR3,DNA,D,size,J,V
CASSFSAMNTEAFF,TGTGCCAGCAGTTTTTCAGCTATGAACACTGAAGCTTTCTTT,NA,NA,TRBJ1-1,TRBV27
CASSVAGTDNEQFF,TGTGCCAGCAGCGTAGCCGGGACAGACAATGAGCAGTTCTTC,TRBD1,NA,TRBJ2-1,TRBV9
CASSRRQREPYNEQFF,TGTGCCAGCAGTCGGCGTCAGCGGGAGCCCTACAATGAGCAGTTCTTC,TRBD2,NA,TRBJ2-1,TRBV27
CASSRGRENIQYF,TGTGCCAGCAGCCGGGGGCGGGAAAACATTCAGTACTTC,NA,NA,TRBJ2-4,TRBV7-3
CASSPPSGRARTGEQYF,TGTGCCAGCTCTCCGCCTAGCGGGAGGGCGAGAACGGGGGAGCAGTACTTC,TRBD2,NA,TRBJ2-7,TRBV18
CASSLDGQEPYEQYF,TGTGCCAGCAGCTTGGACGGCCAGGAACCCTACGAGCAGTACTTC,NA,NA,TRBJ2-7,TRBV5-4
CASSPTGQGWYEQYF,TGTGCCAGCAGTCCTACAGGACAGGGGTGGTACGAGCAGTACTTC,TRBD1,few,TRBJ2-7,TRBV27
CASSSYGTPYNEQFF,TGCGCCAGCAGCTCCTACGGGACACCCTACAATGAGCAGTTCTTC,NA,once,TRBJ2-1,TRBV4-1
CASSQGEDNEQFF,TGTGCCAGCAGCCAAGGGGAAGACAATGAGCAGTTCTTC,NA,NA,TRBJ2-1,TRBV14
CASSAGQGGPDTQYF,TGTGCCAGCAGCGCGGGACAGGGGGGCCCAGATACGCAGTATTTT,TRBD1,once,TRBJ2-3,TRBV9
CASSGAITDTQYF,TGTGCCAGCAGTGGAGCGATCACAGATACGCAGTATTTT,NA,once,TRBJ2-3,TRBV2
CASSPGQGATGELFF,TGCGCCAGCAGCCCGGGACAGGGGGCGACCGGGGAGCTGTTTTTT,TRBD1,NA,TRBJ2-2,TRBV5-1
CASSARTSAVYEQYF,TGTGCCAGCAGCGCAAGGACTAGCGCCGTATACGAGCAGTACTTC,TRBD2,NA,TRBJ2-7,TRBV7-9
CAISEGTGAGELFF,TGTGCCATCAGTGAAGGGACAGGGGCTGGGGAGCTGTTTTTT,TRBD1,once,TRBJ2-2,TRBV10-3
CASGLVGGDTQYF,TGTGCTAGTGGTTTGGTAGGAGGGGATACGCAGTATTTT,NA,NA,TRBJ2-3,TRBV12-5
CASSFLLNPGQGDGELFF,TGTGCCAGCAGCTTCCTCTTAAATCCGGGACAGGGGGACGGGGAGCTGTTTTTT,TRBD1,NA,TRBJ2-2,TRBV11-2
CASSLGRGETEAFF,TGTGCCAGCAGCTTAGGTCGGGGAGAGACTGAAGCTTTCTTT,NA,NA,TRBJ1-1,TRBV11-1
CASSYSGGDYGYTF,TGTGCCAGCAGTTACTCAGGGGGCGACTATGGCTACACCTTC,TRBD1,NA,TRBJ1-2,TRBV6-5
CASSLEAGVGTQYF,TGTGCCAGCAGTTTAGAGGCCGGGGTTGGGACGCAGTATTTT,NA,NA,TRBJ2-3,TRBV6-6
CASSRSQPGGQYF,TGTGCCAGCAGCCGATCTCAACCCGGAGGCCAGTACTTC,NA,NA,TRBJ2-5,TRBV7-3
CASSLWSTHGYTF,TGTGCCAGCAGTTTATGGTCAACACATGGCTACACCTTC,NA,NA,TRBJ1-2,TRBV27
CASSPSRGAGGYTF,TGTGCCAGCAGCCCTTCAAGGGGGGCTGGTGGCTACACCTTC,NA,NA,TRBJ1-2,TRBV6-5
CASRKDDGNYEQYF,TGTGCCAGCAGAAAAGATGATGGAAACTACGAGCAGTACTTC,NA,NA,TRBJ2-7,TRBV6-1
CSVVIGSTNEKLFF,TGCAGCGTTGTGATCGGGAGCACTAATGAAAAACTGTTTTTT,NA,NA,TRBJ1-4,TRBV29-1
CASSYVQGWATYEQYF,TGTGCCAGCAGTTACGTCCAGGGGTGGGCTACCTACGAGCAGTACTTC,NA,NA,TRBJ2-7,TRBV6-5
CAIKGSYEQYF,TGTGCCATCAAGGGGTCCTACGAGCAGTACTTC,NA,NA,TRBJ2-7,TRBV10-3
CASSAQGTEAFF,TGTGCCAGCAGTGCACAGGGGACTGAAGCTTTCTTT,TRBD1,NA,TRBJ1-1,TRBV2
CASSPRDPYEQYF,TGTGCCAGCAGCCCAAGGGACCCCTACGAGCAGTACTTC,NA,NA,TRBJ2-7,TRBV7-9